This entry lists 13 T cell receptor beta chains sequenced from one sample in a study of CD8 T cells in ankylosing spondylitis. Each CDR3 protein gets one entry after TCRdb re-called the 5' RACE reads with MiXCR. The data hold approximately 200,000 distinct CDR3 sequences, with around 13% observed a single time. The sample comprised blood, either unsorted or a sorted T cell fraction (not recorded which). These receptors originate from a male donor with ankylosing spondylitis or in good health (not recorded which).

This clonotype showed up many times. This chain uses TRBV5-6 with TRBJ2-7, with no clear D. The V end lost 2 bases, the J end lost 1 base, and 10 bases lay between the germline ends. Germline V lookup: CDR1 SGHDT, CDR2 YYEEEE. This CDR3 has 14 amino acids. CDR3 residues: CASSLVGSSYEQYF. The CDR3 coding sequence is TGTGCCAGCAGCTTAGTCGGCAGTTCCTACGAGCAGTACTTC.

The chain links TRBV11-2 to TRBJ2-7; D may correspond to TRBD1 or TRBD2 (6 bases each). This CDR3 comprises 14 residues. The germline V and J ends were trimmed by 1 base and 4 bases, with 11 bases remaining between them. From germline, CDR1 is SGHAT and CDR2 FQNNGV. CDR3 DNA: TGTGCCAGCAGCTTAGTTCCGGGGGCTTACGAGCAGTACTTC. As protein: CASSLVPGAYEQYF.

This clonotype was seen many times. This sequence joins TRBV24-1 and TRBJ2-3; 8 positions agree with TRBD1. V shed 4 bases, J shed 5 bases, and the junction held 10 bases outside the gene matches. CDR3 length equals 16 residues. CDR1 is KGHDR and CDR2 is SFDVKD in the germline V gene. CDR3 nucleotide sequence: TGTGCCACCAGTGACTTTGGACAGGGAGCTTTAGATACGCAGTATTTT. Amino acid sequence: CATSDFGQGALDTQYF.

This clonotype appeared many times. V is TRBV12-3 or TRBV12-4 and J is TRBJ2-1; 8 nucleotides agree with TRBD2. V trimming: 6 bases; J trimming: 8 bases; junction bases outside the gene matches: 9. The length of the CDR3 is 14 residues. The CDR3 loop reads CASSPSGLGYEQFF. The CDR3, as DNA: TGTGCCAGCAGCCCTAGCGGGTTAGGTTATGAGCAGTTCTTC.

This chain links TRBV4-1 with TRBJ1-1; D is ambiguous. V lost 1 base and J lost 5, with 11 bases in between. CDR1 and CDR2 from the germline V gene are MGHRA and YSYEKL. The CDR3 covers 14 residues. This CDR3 reads CASSQGVGDTEAFF. The CDR3 region has the DNA TGCGCCAGCAGCCAAGGAGTCGGAGATACTGAAGCTTTCTTT.

This clonotype appeared many times. V and J are TRBV20-1 and TRBJ2-7; TRBD2 matches 11 bases. Germline CDR1 reads DFQATT; CDR2 reads SNEGSKA (reference sequence). The CDR3 spans 15 residues. V lost 0 bases and J lost 6; bases outside the gene matches: 7. CDR3 loop: CSARDLTSGSPEQYF. The CDR3 bases are TGCAGTGCTAGAGATCTCACTAGCGGGAGTCCCGAGCAGTACTTC.

This clonotype was found many times. This chain connects TRBV6-1 to TRBJ2-7; D gene ambiguous. Germline CDR1 is MNHNS and CDR2 is SASEGT. The V gene lost 8 bases and the J gene lost 4 bases, with 18 bases spanning the gap. There are 14 residues in the CDR3. The CDR3 DNA follows: TGTGCCAGCCTGGTATCCGACGCAGGTTACGAGCAGTACTTC. Protein product: CASLVSDAGYEQYF.

The chain joins TRBV5-8 to TRBJ2-1, with D maybe TRBD1 (5 bases). The length of the CDR3 is 15 residues. V lost 0 bases to trimming and J lost 8 bases, with 15 bases between them. Germline V gene data show CDR1 as SGHTS and CDR2 as YDEGEE. The CDR3 region has the DNA TGTGCCAGCAGCTTGGAATGGGGCATGAATCATGAGCAGTTCTTC. It codes for CASSLEWGMNHEQFF.

A few counts support this clonotype. This chain connects TRBV6-1 to TRBJ1-1; D remains unclear. This CDR3 has 14 residues. Trimming took off 0 bases at V and 11 bases at J, with 16 bases between the two ends. Germline CDR1 MNHNS, CDR2 SASEGT. This chain's CDR3 is CASSEAGYTDAAFF. CDR3 nucleotides: TGTGCCAGCAGTGAAGCTGGTTATACGGATGCGGCTTTCTTT.

V usage is TRBV20-1 and J usage is TRBJ1-5; 7 bases match TRBD1. J lost 2 bases, V lost 1 base, and 5 bases had no gene match. Per germline, CDR1 DFQATT and CDR2 SNEGSKA (reference sequence). This CDR3 contains 15 residues. The chain's CDR3 is CSARGRGLGNQPQHF. The CDR3 coding sequence is TGCAGTGCTAGAGGAAGGGGGCTCGGCAATCAGCCCCAGCATTTT.

The table lists this clonotype with many counts. The chain links TRBV13 to TRBJ2-5; D not certain. Looked up from germline, CDR1 is PRHDT and CDR2 is FYEKMQ (reference sequence). The V and J ends lost 1 base and 11 bases respectively, with 14 bases between them. The CDR3 length is 13 residues. The CDR3 here is CASSLDVNGPQYF. DNA for the CDR3: TGTGCCAGCAGCTTAGACGTTAACGGACCTCAGTACTTC.

This chain links TRBV5-6 with TRBJ2-5; 12 bases align to TRBD2. The CDR3 runs 14 residues. Trimming cost V 0 bases and J 7 bases; bases outside gene matches: 1. CDR1 SGHDT and CDR2 YYEEEE come from the germline V gene. CDR3 region: CASSLGTSGTTQYF. The CDR3 coding sequence is TGTGCCAGCAGCTTGGGGACTAGCGGGACGACCCAGTACTTC.

This clonotype turned up a few times. The chain links TRBV5-1 to TRBJ2-3; TRBD2 is a possible D gene (6 bases). Germline V gives CDR1 SGHRS, CDR2 YFSETQ. The ends were cut back, 0 bases at V and 4 bases at J, with 12 bases in the middle. This CDR3 is 15 amino acids long. CDR3 sequence reads: CASSLGWGEADTQYF. The CDR3 nucleotides are TGCGCCAGCAGCTTGGGGTGGGGGGAAGCAGATACGCAGTATTTT. The full variable domain, with the rest looked up from reference TRBV5-1 and TRBJ2-3, is KAGVTQTPRYLIKTRGQQVTLSCSPISGHRSVSWYQQTPGQGLQFLFEYFSETQRNKGNFPGRFSGRQFSNSRSEMNVSTLELGDSALYLCASSLGWGEADTQYFGPGTRLTVL.